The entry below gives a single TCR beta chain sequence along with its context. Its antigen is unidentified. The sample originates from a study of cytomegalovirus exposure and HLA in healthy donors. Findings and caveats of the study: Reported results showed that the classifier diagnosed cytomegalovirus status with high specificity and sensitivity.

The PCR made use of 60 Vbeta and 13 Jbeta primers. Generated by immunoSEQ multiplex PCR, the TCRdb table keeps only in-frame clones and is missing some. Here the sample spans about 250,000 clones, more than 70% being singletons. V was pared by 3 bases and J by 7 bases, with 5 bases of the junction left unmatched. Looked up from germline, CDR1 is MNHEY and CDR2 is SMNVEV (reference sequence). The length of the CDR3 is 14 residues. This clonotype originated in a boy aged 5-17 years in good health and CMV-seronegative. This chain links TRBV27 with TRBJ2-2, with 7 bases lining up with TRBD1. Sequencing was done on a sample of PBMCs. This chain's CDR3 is CASSFQGVIGELFF. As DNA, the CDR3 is TGTGCCAGCAGTTTTCAGGGGGTGATCGGGGAGCTGTTTTTT.